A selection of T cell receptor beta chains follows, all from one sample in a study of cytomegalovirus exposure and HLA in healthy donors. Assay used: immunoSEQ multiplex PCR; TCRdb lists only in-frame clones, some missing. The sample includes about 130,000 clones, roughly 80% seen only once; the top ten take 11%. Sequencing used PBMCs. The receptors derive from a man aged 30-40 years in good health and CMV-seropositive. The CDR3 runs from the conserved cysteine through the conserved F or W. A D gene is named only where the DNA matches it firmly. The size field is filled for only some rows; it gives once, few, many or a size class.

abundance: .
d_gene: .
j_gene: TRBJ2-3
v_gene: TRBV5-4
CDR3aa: CASTDTRRSTDTQYF
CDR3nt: TGTGCCAGCACCGACACGAGAAGGTCCACAGATACGCAGTATTTT

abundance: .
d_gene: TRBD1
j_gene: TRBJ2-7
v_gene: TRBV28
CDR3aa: CASSSPGQGAYEQYF
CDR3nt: TGTGCCAGCAGTTCTCCGGGACAGGGGGCTTACGAGCAGTACTTC

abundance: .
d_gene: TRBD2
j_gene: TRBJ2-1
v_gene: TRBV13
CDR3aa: CASSPAGVGEQFF
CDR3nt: TGTGCCAGCAGCCCCGCGGGGGTGGGTGAGCAGTTCTTC

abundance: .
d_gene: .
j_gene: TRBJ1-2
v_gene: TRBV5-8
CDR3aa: CASTTQGQPNYGYTF
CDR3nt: TGTGCCAGCACCACCCAGGGGCAGCCTAACTATGGCTACACCTTC

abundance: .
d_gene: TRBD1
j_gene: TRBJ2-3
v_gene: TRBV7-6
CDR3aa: CASSLARTGTTDTQYF
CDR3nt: TGTGCCAGCAGCTTAGCTCGGACAGGGACCACAGATACGCAGTATTTT

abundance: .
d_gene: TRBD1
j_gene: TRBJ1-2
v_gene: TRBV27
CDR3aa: CATHTYRGWYGYTF
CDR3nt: TGTGCCACCCACACTTACAGGGGATGGTATGGCTACACCTTC

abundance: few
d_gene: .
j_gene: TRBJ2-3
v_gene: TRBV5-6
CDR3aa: CASSFPPSTDTQYF
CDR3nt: TGTGCCAGCAGCTTTCCCCCATCCACAGATACGCAGTATTTT

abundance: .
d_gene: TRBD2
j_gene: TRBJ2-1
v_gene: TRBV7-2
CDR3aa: CASSPGLAGKNEQFF
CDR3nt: TGTGCCAGCAGCCCCGGACTAGCGGGAAAAAATGAGCAGTTCTTC

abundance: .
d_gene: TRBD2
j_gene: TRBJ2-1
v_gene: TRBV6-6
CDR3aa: CATKTSGGYNEQFF
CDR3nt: TGTGCCACAAAGACTAGCGGGGGGTACAATGAGCAGTTCTTC

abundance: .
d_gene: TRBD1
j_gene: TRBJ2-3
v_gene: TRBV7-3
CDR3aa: CASSPMAGGGADTQYF
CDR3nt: TGTGCCAGCAGCCCCATGGCAGGGGGCGGGGCAGATACGCAGTATTTT

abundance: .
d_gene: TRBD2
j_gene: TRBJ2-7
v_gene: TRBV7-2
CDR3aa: CASSVGLAGSYEQYF
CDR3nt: TGTGCCAGCAGCGTGGGACTAGCGGGCTCCTACGAGCAGTACTTC

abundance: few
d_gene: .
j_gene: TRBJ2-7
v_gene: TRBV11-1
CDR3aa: CASGLGGGSYEQYF
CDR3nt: TGTGCCAGCGGCCTTGGAGGCGGCTCCTACGAGCAGTACTTC

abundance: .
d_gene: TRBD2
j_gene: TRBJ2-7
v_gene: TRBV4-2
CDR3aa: CASSHGMLAGAYEQYF
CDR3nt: TGTGCCAGCAGCCATGGGATGCTAGCGGGGGCCTACGAGCAGTACTTC

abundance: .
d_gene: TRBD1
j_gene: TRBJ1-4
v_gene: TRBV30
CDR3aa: CAWSVLRIRQGNEKLFF
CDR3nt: TGTGCCTGGAGTGTACTTAGGATTCGACAGGGGAATGAAAAACTGTTTTTT

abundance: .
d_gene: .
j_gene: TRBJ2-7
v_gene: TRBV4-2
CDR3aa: CASSQVSGESYEQYF
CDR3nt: TGTGCCAGCAGCCAAGTGTCAGGGGAGTCCTACGAGCAGTACTTC